The 26 T cell receptor beta chains in this list originate from one sample, sequenced in a study of blood T cell repertoires in COVID-19. The protocol was immunoSEQ multiplex PCR, while the TCRdb copy is restricted to in-frame clones and leaves out a portion. Of a few hundred thousand clones listed, roughly nine tenths were seen once; the top ten hold over 1.5%. The sample comprised peripheral blood. The receptor set was obtained from a woman aged 25 to 39 with COVID-19, enrolled during active disease.

The gene calls are TRBV3-1 (or the pseudogene TRBV3-2) and TRBJ1-1; the match to TRBD1 covers 8 bases. CDR3 length equals 12 residues. Trimming removed 2 bases from V and 12 bases from J; junction bases left unmatched: 5. The germline gives CDR1 LGHDT, CDR2 YNNKEL (reference sequence). CDR3 coding DNA: TGTGCCAGCAGCCAAAGGACAGGGTGGACTTTCTTT. It encodes CASSQRTGWTFF.

This sequence joins TRBV11-2 and TRBJ2-1; unclear D gene. V shed 5 bases and J shed 9 bases, with 14 bases lying between them. In germline, CDR1 is SGHAT, CDR2 FQNNGV. This CDR3 is 13 amino acids long. The CDR3 DNA follows: TGTGCCAGCAGCCCTCCTTACGAGCTTGAGCAGTTCTTC. Protein: CASSPPYELEQFF.

This chain connects TRBV7-2 to TRBJ1-2; 12 positions match TRBD1. The CDR3 contains 16 residues. Germline-derived CDR1 and CDR2 are SGHTA and FQGNSA. V shed 1 base and J 4 bases; nucleotides not matched to a gene: 4. The CDR3 protein is CASSLGGQGAAYGYTF. The CDR3 bases are TGTGCCAGCAGCTTAGGGGGACAGGGGGCGGCCTATGGCTACACCTTC.

In its sample, this clone was seen a few times. The gene calls are TRBV11-2 and TRBJ2-1, with D perhaps matching TRBD2 (5 bases). Deletions cut 3 bases from V and 0 bases from J, with 9 bases between. The CDR3 has 15 residues. CDR1 and CDR2 (germline): SGHAT, FQNNGV. Here the CDR3 reads CASSFSRGSYNEQFF. In DNA, the CDR3 is TGTGCCAGCAGCTTTTCCCGGGGCTCCTACAATGAGCAGTTCTTC.

The chain has TRBV30 and TRBJ2-7; 9 bases are shared with TRBD2. V shed 3 bases, J shed 4 bases, and the junction held 7 bases outside the gene matches. Germline-derived CDR1 and CDR2 are GTSNPN and SVGIG (reference sequence). The CDR3 has 14 amino acids. The CDR3 region has the DNA TGTGCCTGGAGCTCCGGGACTAGCCCTTACGAGCAGTACTTC. Its translation is CAWSSGTSPYEQYF. Filled out from reference TRBV30 and TRBJ2-7, the complete variable domain reads SQTIHQWPATLVQPVGSPLSLECTVEGTSNPNLYWYRQAAGRGLQLLFYSVGIGQISSEVPQNLSASRPQDRQFILSSKKLLLSDSGFYLCAWSSGTSPYEQYFGPGTRLTVT.

The gene calls are TRBV11-2 and TRBJ1-5; unclear D gene. V dropped 3 bases and J dropped 4 bases, with 7 bases sitting between them. This CDR3 comprises 13 residues. Germline V gene lookup returns CDR1 SGHAT and CDR2 FQNNGV. The CDR3 loop reads CASSLIRNQPQHF. The CDR3 coding sequence is TGTGCCAGCAGCTTGATCCGGAATCAGCCCCAGCATTTT.

This clone appeared a single time. The rearrangement links TRBV6-1 to TRBJ2-7; the match to TRBD2 covers 7 bases. Unmatched junction bases numbered 5, after V lost 0 bases and J lost 0 bases. This CDR3 region has 16 residues. Germline CDR1 and CDR2: MNHNS and SASEGT. The CDR3 here is CASSEAVRGSSYEQYV. CDR3 DNA sequence: TGTGCCAGCAGTGAAGCGGTGCGGGGGAGCTCCTACGAGCAGTACGTC.

V is TRBV30 and J is TRBJ1-1; D gene uncertain. CDR3 size: 13 residues. V was cut by 4 bases and J by 3 bases, with 12 bases left in between. CDR1 and CDR2 from the germline V gene are GTSNPN and SVGIG (reference sequence). The CDR3 region is CAWKDEGYTEAFF. The CDR3 nucleotides read TGTGCCTGGAAGGACGAGGGTTACACTGAAGCTTTCTTT.

V is TRBV7-3 and J is TRBJ1-2; possible D gene TRBD1, 6 bases. The CDR3 has 13 residues. V was pared by 4 bases and J by 8 bases, with 14 bases between. Germline V CDR1 and CDR2: SGHTA, FQGTGA. In DNA, the CDR3 is TGTGCCAGCAGCTACAGGGCGTTCGAGGGCTACACCTTC. Protein product: CASSYRAFEGYTF.

Only one count was recorded for this clone. The V and J genes are TRBV6-5 and TRBJ2-3; 8 bases are a match to TRBD2. The CDR3 sequence is 16 residues long. CDR1 and CDR2 from the germline V gene are MNHEY and SVGAGI. With V trimmed by 2 bases and J by 2 bases, 6 bases remained unmatched. CDR3 in amino acids: CASSYGTSGLTDTQYF. DNA for the CDR3: TGTGCCAGCAGTTACGGTACTAGCGGCCTCACAGATACGCAGTATTTT.

This chain connects TRBV12-5 to TRBJ1-2; possible D gene TRBD1, 6 bases. From germline, CDR1 is LGHNT and CDR2 FRNRAP. V lost 1 base to trimming and J lost 6 bases, with 15 bases between them. The CDR3 has 15 amino acids. CDR3 sequence (DNA): TGTGCTAGTGGTTTGGGAGACAGGTGGATCGATGGCTACACCTTC. It codes for CASGLGDRWIDGYTF.

This chain connects TRBV29-1 to TRBJ1-5; no clear D. This CDR3 region has 13 residues. V was clipped by 5 bases and J by 0 bases, with 8 bases between them. CDR1 is SQVTM, CDR2 ANQGSEA, per germline. CDR3 protein: CSVRVNSNQPQHF. In DNA form, the CDR3 reads TGCAGCGTTCGGGTAAATAGCAATCAGCCCCAGCATTTT.

The chain is built from TRBV14 and TRBJ2-2, with D unclear. In germline, CDR1 is SGHDN, CDR2 FVKESK. The ends were cut back, 0 bases at V and 9 bases at J, with 14 bases in the middle. The CDR3 loop spans 15 amino acids. This CDR3 reads CASSQEFGPSRELFF. In nucleotides, the CDR3 is TGTGCCAGCAGCCAAGAATTTGGGCCATCGAGGGAGCTGTTTTTT.

The chain recombines TRBV6-5 with TRBJ2-7, with TRBD1 as a possible D gene (6 bases). V shed 0 bases and J shed 3 bases, with 9 bases lying between them. The germline gives CDR1 MNHEY, CDR2 SVGAGI. The CDR3 is 14 residues long. The CDR3 loop reads CASSYSSRGYEQYF. The CDR3 nucleotides read TGTGCCAGCAGTTACTCGAGCAGGGGCTACGAGCAGTACTTC.

The chain is built from TRBV18 and TRBJ1-5, with 9 bases fitting TRBD1. V dropped 1 base and J dropped 6; count of bases not matched to a gene: 4. CDR1 and CDR2 (germline): KGHSH, LQKENI. The CDR3 consists of 15 residues. The CDR3 region is CASSPRQGVSQPQHF. The CDR3 DNA is TGTGCCAGCTCACCACGACAGGGGGTGAGTCAGCCCCAGCATTTT.

This chain uses TRBV13 with TRBJ2-3; the D is unclear. CDR3 length equals 13 residues. Germline CDR1 PRHDT, CDR2 FYEKMQ (reference sequence). Trimming shortened V by 5 bases and J by 4 bases, and 10 bases separated the two germline ends. The CDR3 nucleotides read TGTGCCAGCAGCATAAGTTACTCAGATACGCAGTATTTT. It translates to CASSISYSDTQYF.

J is TRBJ1-2 and V is TRBV7-2; D call uncertain. Germline V gene sequence: CDR1 SGHTA, CDR2 FQGNSA. The CDR3 length is 11 residues. Trimming pared 4 bases from V and 5 bases from J, leaving 5 bases between. The DNA of the CDR3 is TGTGCCAGCAGCTCGAGATATGGCTACACCTTC. Amino acid sequence: CASSSRYGYTF.

The rearrangement links TRBV7-7 to TRBJ1-5; 7 bases align to TRBD1. Germline V gene lookup returns CDR1 SSHAT and CDR2 FNYEAQ (reference sequence). With 5 bases clipped from V and 1 base from J, the junction kept 14 bases outside the gene matches. The CDR3 is 18 residues long. The CDR3 reads CASSDRDSPPLSNQPQHF. Here the CDR3 DNA reads TGTGCCAGCAGCGACCGGGACAGCCCCCCGTTAAGCAATCAGCCCCAGCATTTT.

V and J are TRBV29-1 and TRBJ1-3, with unresolved D. The CDR3 has 17 amino acids. Trimming took off 0 bases at V and 0 bases at J, with 15 bases between the two ends. Per germline, CDR1 SQVTM and CDR2 ANQGSEA. CDR3 DNA sequence: TGCAGCGTTGAAGATCCCGGCAGGAGGAACTCTGGAAACACCATATATTTT. This sequence encodes CSVEDPGRRNSGNTIYF.

The V gene is TRBV28, the J gene TRBJ1-2, with no clear D. V was cut by 3 bases and J by 6 bases, with 17 bases left in between. This CDR3 is 15 amino acids long. Per the germline V gene, CDR1 is MDHEN and CDR2 is SYDVKM. The chain's CDR3 is CASSFLTQARDGYTF. The CDR3, as DNA: TGTGCCAGCAGTTTCCTCACGCAGGCCAGAGATGGCTACACCTTC.

This clone was recorded a few times. V gene TRBV10-2 combines with J gene TRBJ1-6, with D perhaps TRBD1 (6 bases). Between the trimmed V and J ends, which lost 6 bases and 6 bases, there was a span of 12 bases. This CDR3 is built from 14 residues. CDR1 and CDR2 from the germline V gene are WSHSY and SAAADI. CDR3 protein: CASRSKQGNSPLHF. The CDR3 DNA reads TGCGCCAGCAGATCTAAACAGGGTAATTCACCCCTCCACTTT.

The rearrangement links TRBV2 to TRBJ1-1, with D tentatively TRBD1 (5 bases). The CDR3 is 12 amino acids. CDR1 and CDR2 (germline): SNHLY, FYNNEI. V lost 8 bases to trimming and J lost 8 bases, with 15 bases between them. Here the CDR3 reads CASSGNPLEAFF. Here the CDR3 DNA reads TGTGCCAGCTCAGGGAATCCCCTGGAAGCTTTCTTT. Looking up the rest from reference TRBV2 and TRBJ1-1 gives the full variable domain: EPEVTQTPSHQVTQMGQEVILRCVPISNHLYFYWYRQILGQKVEFLVSFYNNEISEKSEIFDDQFSVERPDGSNFTLKIRSTKLEDSAMYFCASSGNPLEAFFGQGTRLTVV.

The J gene is TRBJ2-7, the V gene TRBV6-1; 15 bases line up with TRBD2. This CDR3 is 20 amino acids long. Unmatched junction bases numbered 17, after V lost 4 bases and J lost 4 bases. Per the germline V gene, CDR1 is MNHNS and CDR2 is SASEGT. Here the CDR3 DNA reads TGTGCCAGCAGTGGAGGGACCGCTGGACTAGCGGGGGGGGGTTTATACGAGCAGTACGTC. Its translation: CASSGGTAGLAGGGLYEQYV.

The chain links TRBV15 to TRBJ2-6; D perhaps matches TRBD1 (6 bases). The CDR3 runs 16 residues. The germline V and J ends were trimmed by 3 bases and 4 bases, with 13 bases remaining between them. The germline V gene has CDR1 LNHNV and CDR2 YYDKDF (reference sequence). CDR3 region: CATSRGTGTGANVLTF. The CDR3 nucleotides read TGTGCCACCAGCAGGGGAACAGGGACCGGGGCCAACGTCCTGACTTTC.

This clone is medium-sized. This chain links TRBV19 with TRBJ1-5; TRBD1 matches 8 bases. Germline CDR1 and CDR2: LNHDA and SQIVND (reference sequence). V lost 5 bases, J lost 6 bases, and 12 bases stayed unmatched. The CDR3 runs to 16 residues. CDR3 sequence: CASSAIRTGSRQPQHF. The CDR3 region has the DNA TGTGCCAGTAGTGCAATCCGGACAGGGTCGCGTCAGCCCCAGCATTTT.

The chain joins TRBV19 to TRBJ2-4; 10 bases are shared with TRBD1. The CDR3 is 17 residues long. CDR1 is LNHDA and CDR2 is SQIVND in the germline V gene (reference sequence). V dropped 6 bases and J dropped 0; count of bases not matched to a gene: 8. DNA of the CDR3: TGTGCCAGTAGCCGGGACAGGGGATCTCTAGCCAAAAACATTCAGTACTTC. Encoded protein: CASSRDRGSLAKNIQYF.